This TCR beta chain came from a study of glioma-infiltrating T cells after dendritic cell vaccination. Time point in this sample: after dendritic cell vaccination, including at tumor progression/relapse. CDR3 length: 15 amino acids. The trim removed 5 bases at V and 5 bases at J, leaving 11 bases unmatched. Germline V gene lookup returns CDR1 SNHLY and CDR2 FYNNEI. Libraries were prepared by immunoSEQ multiplex PCR; TCRdb keeps only in-frame clonotypes and omits some of them. The sample includes almost 90,000 clones, over 80% of them seen just once. The chain joins TRBV2 to TRBJ2-5, with TRBD1 identical over 7 bases. This material consisted of blood, taken after dendritic cell vaccination. The receptor comes from a human donor with glioblastoma. CDR3 coding DNA: TGTGCCAGCAGTCCCGGGACAGATATTGGTGAGACCCAGTACTTC. The encoded protein is CASSPGTDIGETQYF.